The present T cell receptor (beta chain) was sequenced within a study of blood T cell repertoires in COVID-19. The CDR3 sequence is 13 residues long. The V and J ends lost 4 bases and 6 bases respectively, with 13 bases between them. Germline CDR1 is MNHEY and CDR2 is SVGAGI. In the authors' workflow: The authors estimated nucleated cell counts from reference gene primer amplification. Measured with immunoSEQ multiplex PCR; TCRdb has only the in-frame clones, and not every one. The DNA was the basis for D and trimming; V, J and clone size are from that table. The sample yields 540,000 or so clones, about 88% seen once. While infection was still active, Seattle patients were enrolled and then followed longitudinally.

V usage is TRBV6-5 and J usage is TRBJ2-7, with D tentatively TRBD2 (5 bases). This sequence was found in a woman aged 50 to 60 with COVID-19, enrolled during active disease. The specimen sequenced was peripheral blood. CDR3 bases: TGTGCCAGCAGTTCCCCGGGAACATTCGAGCAGTACTTC. As protein: CASSSPGTFEQYF.